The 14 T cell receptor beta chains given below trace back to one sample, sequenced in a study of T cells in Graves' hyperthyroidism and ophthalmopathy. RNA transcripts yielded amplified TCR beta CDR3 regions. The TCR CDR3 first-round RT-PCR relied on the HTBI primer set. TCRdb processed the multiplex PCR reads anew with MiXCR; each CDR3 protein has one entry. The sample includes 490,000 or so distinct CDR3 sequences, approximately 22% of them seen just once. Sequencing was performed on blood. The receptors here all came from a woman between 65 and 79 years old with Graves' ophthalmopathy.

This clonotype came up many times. The CDR3 region is CASRLAGVLSVNEQFF. The CDR3 DNA sequence: TGTGCCAGCAGACTAGCGGGAGTACTTTCGGTCAATGAGCAGTTCTTC. This chain joins TRBV3-1 and TRBJ2-1; the match to TRBD2 covers 11 bases. Trimming took 6 bases from V and 6 from J; bases not matched to a gene: 10. This CDR3 has 16 residues. Germline CDR1 reads LGHDT; CDR2 reads YNNKEL (reference sequence).

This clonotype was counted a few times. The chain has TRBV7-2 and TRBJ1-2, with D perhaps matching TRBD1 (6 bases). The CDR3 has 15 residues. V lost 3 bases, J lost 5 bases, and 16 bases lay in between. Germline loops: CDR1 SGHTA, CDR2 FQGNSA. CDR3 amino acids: CASSFGTTISYGYTF. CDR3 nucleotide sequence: TGTGCCAGCAGCTTTGGGACAACGATATCTTATGGCTACACCTTC.

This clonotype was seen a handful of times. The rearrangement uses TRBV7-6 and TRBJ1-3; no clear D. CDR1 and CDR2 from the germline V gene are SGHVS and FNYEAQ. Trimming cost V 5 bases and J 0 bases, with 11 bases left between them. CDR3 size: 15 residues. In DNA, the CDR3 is TGTGCCAGCAGCCCCGGCGGGTACTCTGGAAACACCATATATTTT. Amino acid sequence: CASSPGGYSGNTIYF.

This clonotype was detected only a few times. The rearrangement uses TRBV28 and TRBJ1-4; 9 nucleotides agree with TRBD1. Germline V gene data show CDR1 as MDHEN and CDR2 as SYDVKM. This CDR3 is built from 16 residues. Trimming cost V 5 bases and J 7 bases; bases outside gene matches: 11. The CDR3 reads CASSPHQTGGGEKLFF. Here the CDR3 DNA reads TGTGCCAGCAGTCCCCACCAGACAGGGGGTGGTGAAAAACTGTTTTTT. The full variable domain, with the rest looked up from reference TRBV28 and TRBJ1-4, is DVKVTQSSRYLVKRTGEKVFLECVQDMDHENMFWYRQDPGLGLRLIYFSYDVKMKEKGDIPEGYSVSREKKERFSLILESASTNQTSMYLCASSPHQTGGGEKLFFGSGTQLSVL.

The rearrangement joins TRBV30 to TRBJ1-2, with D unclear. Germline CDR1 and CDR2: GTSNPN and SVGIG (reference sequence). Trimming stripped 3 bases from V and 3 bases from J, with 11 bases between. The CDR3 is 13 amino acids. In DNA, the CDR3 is TGTGCCTGGAGCGCGGGATTGGACTATGGCTACACCTTC. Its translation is CAWSAGLDYGYTF.

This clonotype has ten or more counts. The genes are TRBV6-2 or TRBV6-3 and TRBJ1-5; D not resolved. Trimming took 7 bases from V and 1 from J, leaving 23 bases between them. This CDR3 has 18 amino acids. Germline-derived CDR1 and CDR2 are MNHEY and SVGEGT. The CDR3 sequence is CASNSIRSLLGSNQPQHF. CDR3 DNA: TGTGCCAGCAACTCAATACGCAGTCTGCTGGGGAGCAATCAGCCCCAGCATTTT.

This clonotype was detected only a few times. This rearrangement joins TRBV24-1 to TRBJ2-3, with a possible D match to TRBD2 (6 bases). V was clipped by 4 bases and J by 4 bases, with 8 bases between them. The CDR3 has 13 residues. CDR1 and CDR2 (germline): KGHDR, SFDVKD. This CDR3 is CATSEGTPDTQYF. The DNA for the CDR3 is TGTGCCACCAGTGAAGGGACTCCAGATACGCAGTATTTT.

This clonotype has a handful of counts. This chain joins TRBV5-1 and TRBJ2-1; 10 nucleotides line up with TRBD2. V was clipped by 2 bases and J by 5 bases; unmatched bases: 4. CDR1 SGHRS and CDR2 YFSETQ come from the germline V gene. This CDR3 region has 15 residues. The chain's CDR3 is CASSFGTSVHNEQFF. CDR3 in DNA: TGCGCCAGCAGCTTCGGGACTAGCGTACACAATGAGCAGTTCTTC.

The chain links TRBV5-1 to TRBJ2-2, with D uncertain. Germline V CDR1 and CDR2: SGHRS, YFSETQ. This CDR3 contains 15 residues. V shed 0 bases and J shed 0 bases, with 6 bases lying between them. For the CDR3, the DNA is TGCGCCAGCAGCTTGGATGTGACGAACACCGGGGAGCTGTTTTTT. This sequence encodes CASSLDVTNTGELFF.

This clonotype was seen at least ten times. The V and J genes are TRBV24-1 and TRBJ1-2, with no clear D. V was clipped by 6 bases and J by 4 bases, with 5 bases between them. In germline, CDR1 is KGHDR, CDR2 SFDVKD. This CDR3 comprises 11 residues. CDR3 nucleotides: TGTGCCACCAGTTTCGGCTATGGCTACACCTTC. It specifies CATSFGYGYTF.

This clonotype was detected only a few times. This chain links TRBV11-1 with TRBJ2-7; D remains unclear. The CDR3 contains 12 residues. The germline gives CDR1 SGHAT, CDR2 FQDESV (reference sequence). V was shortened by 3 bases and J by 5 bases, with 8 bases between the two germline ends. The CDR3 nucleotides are TGTGCCAGCAGCTTGAGTGGGAACGAGCAGTACTTC. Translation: CASSLSGNEQYF.

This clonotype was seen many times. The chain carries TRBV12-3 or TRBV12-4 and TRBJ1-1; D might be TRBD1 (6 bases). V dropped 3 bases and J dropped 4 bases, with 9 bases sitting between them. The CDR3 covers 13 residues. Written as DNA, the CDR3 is TGTGCCAGCAGTTTTCAACAGGGCACTGAAGCTTTCTTT. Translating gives CASSFQQGTEAFF.

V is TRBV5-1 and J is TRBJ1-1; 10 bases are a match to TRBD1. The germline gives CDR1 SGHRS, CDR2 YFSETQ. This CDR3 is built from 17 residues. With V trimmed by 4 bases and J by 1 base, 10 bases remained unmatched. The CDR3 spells CASSLMTGGMGNTEAFF. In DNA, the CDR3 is TGCGCCAGCAGCCTGATGACAGGGGGCATGGGGAACACTGAAGCTTTCTTT.

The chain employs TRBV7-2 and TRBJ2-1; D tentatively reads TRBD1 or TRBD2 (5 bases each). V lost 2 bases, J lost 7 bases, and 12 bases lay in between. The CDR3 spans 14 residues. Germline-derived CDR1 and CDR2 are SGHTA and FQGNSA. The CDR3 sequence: CASSLSGGWNEQFF. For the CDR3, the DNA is TGTGCCAGCAGCTTAAGTGGGGGTTGGAATGAGCAGTTCTTC. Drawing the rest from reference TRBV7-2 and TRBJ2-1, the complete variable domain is GAGVSQSPSNKVTEKGKDVELRCDPISGHTALYWYRQSLGQGLEFLIYFQGNSAPDKSGLPSDRFSAERTGGSVSTLTIQRTQQEDSAVYLCASSLSGGWNEQFFGPGTRLTVL.